This T cell receptor (beta chain) comes out of a study of blood T cell repertoires in COVID-19. Germline CDR1 and CDR2: MNHEY and SVGEGT. V was trimmed by 1 base and J by 5 bases, leaving 3 bases between them. The CDR3 has 12 residues. The table came from immunoSEQ multiplex PCR; TCRdb's copy has only in-frame clones and leaves some out. The data contain under 200,000 clones, 83% of them seen just once; the ten biggest clones take up more than 1.5%. Source material: peripheral blood. The chain carries TRBV6-2 or TRBV6-3 and TRBJ2-1, with D unclear. The origin of this receptor is a human donor in a cohort sampled during active COVID-19. The DNA of the CDR3 is TGTGCCAGCAGTTACTTTAACAATGAGCAGTTCTTC. It yields the protein CASSYFNNEQFF.